A selection of T cell receptor beta chains follows, all from one sample in a study of shared clonotypes between healthy human individuals. Some clones are missing from TCRdb's copy, which holds only in-frame ones; the method was immunoSEQ multiplex PCR. Of some 2.1 million clones in the sample, roughly 94% were seen once. Material for sequencing was naive CD8+ T cells sorted from blood. The receptors derive from a man younger than 30 in good health. The conserved cysteine and the conserved F or W are not part of the CDR3 here.

V gene,CDR3 protein
TRBV5-1,ASSFVQYNEQF
TRBV12-5,ASGSHPAYNEQF
TRBV2,ASNSGRTRELF
TRBV19,ASSGWQGAGEQY
TRBV9,ASSGENTEAF
TRBV2,ASSGGQATYEQY
TRBV30,AWTWSPTDTQY
TRBV27,ASSLGTSNTEAF
TRBV2,ASSTGFDEQY
TRBV7-3,ASSLLPGGYTGELF
TRBV5-6,ASSYGTGTGELF
TRBV19,ASSIVENEQF
TRBV10-1,ASSTLPGYSSTDTQY
TRBV27,ASRIQGGSNQPQH
TRBV5-4,ASSRGGTEAF
TRBV4-1,ASSQVSGGYEQY
TRBV27,ASSLTGRGYEQY
TRBV10-1,ASSAGVAGATEQY
TRBV6-5,ASSYGSPSYSYEQY
TRBV11-3,ASSLRGVTYNEQF